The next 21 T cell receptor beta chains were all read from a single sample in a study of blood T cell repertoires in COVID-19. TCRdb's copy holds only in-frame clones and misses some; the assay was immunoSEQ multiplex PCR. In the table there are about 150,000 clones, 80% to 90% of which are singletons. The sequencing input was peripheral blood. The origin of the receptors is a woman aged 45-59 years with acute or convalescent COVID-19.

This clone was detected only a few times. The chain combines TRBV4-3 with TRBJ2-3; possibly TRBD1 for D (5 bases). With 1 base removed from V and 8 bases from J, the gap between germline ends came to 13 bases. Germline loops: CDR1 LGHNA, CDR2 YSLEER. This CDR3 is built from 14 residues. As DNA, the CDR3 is TGCGCCAGCAGCCAAGGAACCACCCAGGGTACGCAGTATTTT. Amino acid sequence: CASSQGTTQGTQYF.

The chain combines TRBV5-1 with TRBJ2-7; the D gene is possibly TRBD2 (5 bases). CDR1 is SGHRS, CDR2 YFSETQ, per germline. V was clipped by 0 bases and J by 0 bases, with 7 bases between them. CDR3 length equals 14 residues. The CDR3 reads CASSLAGDSYEQYF. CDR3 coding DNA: TGCGCCAGCAGCTTGGCCGGGGACTCCTACGAGCAGTACTTC. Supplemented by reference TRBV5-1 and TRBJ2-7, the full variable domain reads KAGVTQTPRYLIKTRGQQVTLSCSPISGHRSVSWYQQTPGQGLQFLFEYFSETQRNKGNFPGRFSGRQFSNSRSEMNVSTLELGDSALYLCASSLAGDSYEQYFGPGTRLTVT.

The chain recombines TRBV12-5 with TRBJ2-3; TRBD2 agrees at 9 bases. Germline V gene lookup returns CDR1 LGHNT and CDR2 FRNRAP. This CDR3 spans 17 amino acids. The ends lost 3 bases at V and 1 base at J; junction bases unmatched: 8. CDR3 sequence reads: CASGLFLAGHRTDTQYF. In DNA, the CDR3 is TGTGCTAGTGGTTTATTCCTAGCGGGACATCGCACAGATACGCAGTATTTT.

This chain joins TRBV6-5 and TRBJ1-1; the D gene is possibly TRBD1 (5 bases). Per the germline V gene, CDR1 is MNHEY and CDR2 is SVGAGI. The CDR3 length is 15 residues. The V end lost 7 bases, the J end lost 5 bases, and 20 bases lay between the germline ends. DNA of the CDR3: TGTGCCAGCACCTCCGGGGAAGGGAGGGGAACTGAAGCTTTCTTT. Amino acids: CASTSGEGRGTEAFF.

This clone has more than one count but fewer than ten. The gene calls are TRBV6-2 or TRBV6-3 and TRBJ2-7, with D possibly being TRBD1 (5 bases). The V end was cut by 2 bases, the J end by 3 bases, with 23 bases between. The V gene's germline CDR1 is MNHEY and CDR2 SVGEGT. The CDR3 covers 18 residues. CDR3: CASSYPGEPGQIYYEQYF. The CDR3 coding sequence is TGTGCCAGCAGTTACCCCGGAGAGCCAGGACAAATATACTACGAGCAGTACTTC.

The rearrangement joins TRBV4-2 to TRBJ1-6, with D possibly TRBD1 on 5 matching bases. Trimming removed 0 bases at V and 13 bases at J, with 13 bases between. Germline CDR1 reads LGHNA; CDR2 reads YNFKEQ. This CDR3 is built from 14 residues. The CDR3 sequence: CASSQDRGLSPLHF. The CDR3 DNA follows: TGTGCCAGCAGCCAAGATAGGGGTTTATCGCCCCTCCACTTT.

The CDR3 DNA reads as TGTGCCATCGGGCAGGGAGGGGGTCAGCCCCAGCATTTT. The encoded protein is CAIGQGGGQPQHF. V usage is TRBV10-3 and J usage is TRBJ1-5, with D perhaps matching TRBD1 (6 bases). Germline V gene lookup returns CDR1 ENHRY and CDR2 SYGVKD. The CDR3 is made up of 13 amino acids. The V end lost 8 bases, the J end lost 6 bases, and 14 bases lay between the germline ends.

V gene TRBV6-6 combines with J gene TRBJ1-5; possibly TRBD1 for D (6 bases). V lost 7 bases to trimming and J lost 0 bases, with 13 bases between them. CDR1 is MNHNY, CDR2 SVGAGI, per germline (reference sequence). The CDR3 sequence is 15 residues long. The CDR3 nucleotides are TGTGCCAGCATTTCACAGGGATATAGCAATCAGCCCCAGCATTTT. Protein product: CASISQGYSNQPQHF.

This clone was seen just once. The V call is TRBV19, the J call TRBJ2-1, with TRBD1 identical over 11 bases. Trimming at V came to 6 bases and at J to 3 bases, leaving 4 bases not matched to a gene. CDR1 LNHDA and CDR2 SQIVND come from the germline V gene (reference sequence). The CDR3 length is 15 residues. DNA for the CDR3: TGTGCCAGTAGCTCCGGGACAGGGGGCTACAATGAGCAGTTCTTC. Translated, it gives CASSSGTGGYNEQFF.

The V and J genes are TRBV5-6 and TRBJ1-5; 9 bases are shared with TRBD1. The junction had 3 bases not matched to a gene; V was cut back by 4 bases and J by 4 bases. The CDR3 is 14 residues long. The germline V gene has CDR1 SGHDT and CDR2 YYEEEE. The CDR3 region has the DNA TGTGCCAGCAGCCCTGGGACAGGGAATCAGCCCCAGCATTTT. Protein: CASSPGTGNQPQHF.

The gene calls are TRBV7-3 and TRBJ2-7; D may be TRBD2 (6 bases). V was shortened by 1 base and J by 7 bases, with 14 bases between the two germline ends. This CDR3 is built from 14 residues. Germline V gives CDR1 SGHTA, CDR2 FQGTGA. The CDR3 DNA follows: TGTGCCAGCAGCTTAATGGGGACGGCGGGGGAGCAGTACTTC. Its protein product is CASSLMGTAGEQYF.

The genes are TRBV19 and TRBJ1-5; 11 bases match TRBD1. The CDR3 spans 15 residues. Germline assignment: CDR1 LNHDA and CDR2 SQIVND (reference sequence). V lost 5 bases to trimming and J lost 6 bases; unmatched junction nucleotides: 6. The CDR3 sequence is CASSGGTGGSQPQHF. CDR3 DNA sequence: TGTGCCAGTAGTGGGGGGACAGGGGGAAGTCAGCCCCAGCATTTT.

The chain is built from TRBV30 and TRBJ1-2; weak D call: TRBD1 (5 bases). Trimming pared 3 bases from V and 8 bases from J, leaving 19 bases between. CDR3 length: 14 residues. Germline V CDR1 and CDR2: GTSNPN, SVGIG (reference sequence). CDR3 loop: CAWSQWGSTEGYTF. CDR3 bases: TGTGCCTGGAGCCAATGGGGCTCAACAGAGGGCTACACCTTC.

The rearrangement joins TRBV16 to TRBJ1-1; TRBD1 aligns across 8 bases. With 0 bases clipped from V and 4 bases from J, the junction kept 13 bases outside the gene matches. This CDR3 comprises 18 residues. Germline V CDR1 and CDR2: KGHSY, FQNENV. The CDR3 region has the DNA TGTGCCAGCAGCCAATCAAGAAACAGGGGGGCGCAGACCACTGAAGCTTTCTTT. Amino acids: CASSQSRNRGAQTTEAFF.

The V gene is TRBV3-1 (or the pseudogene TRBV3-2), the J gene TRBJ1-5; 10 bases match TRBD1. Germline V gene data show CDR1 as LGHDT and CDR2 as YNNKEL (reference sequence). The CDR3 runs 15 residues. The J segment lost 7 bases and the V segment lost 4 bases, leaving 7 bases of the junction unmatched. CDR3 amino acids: CASSRGQGGGQPQHF. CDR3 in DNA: TGTGCCAGCAGCCGAGGACAGGGGGGAGGACAGCCCCAGCATTTT.

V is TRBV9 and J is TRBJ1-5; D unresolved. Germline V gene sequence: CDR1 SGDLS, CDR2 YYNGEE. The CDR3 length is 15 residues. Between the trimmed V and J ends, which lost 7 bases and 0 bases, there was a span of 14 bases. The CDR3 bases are TGTGCCAGCGGAGCAAGCGGGGATAGCAATCAGCCCCAGCATTTT. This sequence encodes CASGASGDSNQPQHF.

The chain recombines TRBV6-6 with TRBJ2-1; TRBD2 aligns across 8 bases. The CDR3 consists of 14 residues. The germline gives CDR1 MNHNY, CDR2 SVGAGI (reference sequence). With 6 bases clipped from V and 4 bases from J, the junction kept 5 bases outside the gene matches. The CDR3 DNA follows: TGTGCCAGCAGCCTTACGGGAGGGTACAATGAGCAGTTCTTC. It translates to CASSLTGGYNEQFF.

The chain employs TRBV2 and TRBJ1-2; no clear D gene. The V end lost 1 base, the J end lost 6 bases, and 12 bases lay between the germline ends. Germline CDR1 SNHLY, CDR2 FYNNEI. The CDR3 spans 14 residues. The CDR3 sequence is CASSEVEAVDGYTF. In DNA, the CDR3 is TGTGCCAGCAGTGAAGTCGAGGCTGTCGATGGCTACACCTTC.

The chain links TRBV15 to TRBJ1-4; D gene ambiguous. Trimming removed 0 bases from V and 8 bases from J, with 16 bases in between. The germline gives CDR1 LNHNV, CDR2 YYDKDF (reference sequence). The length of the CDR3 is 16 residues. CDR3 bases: TGTGCCACCAGCAGAGATCCAGGAGGCCTGGAGGAAAAACTGTTTTTT. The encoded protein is CATSRDPGGLEEKLFF.

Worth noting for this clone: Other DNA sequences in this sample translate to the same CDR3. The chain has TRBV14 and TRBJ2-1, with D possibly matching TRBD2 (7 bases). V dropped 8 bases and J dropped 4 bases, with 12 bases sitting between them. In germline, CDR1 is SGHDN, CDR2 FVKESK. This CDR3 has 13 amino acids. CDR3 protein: CASSRGLYNEQFF. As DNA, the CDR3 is TGTGCCAGCTCGCGGGGGCTTTACAATGAGCAGTTCTTC. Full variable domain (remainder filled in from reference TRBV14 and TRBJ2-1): EAGVTQFPSHSVIEKGQTVTLRCDPISGHDNLYWYRRVMGKEIKFLLHFVKESKQDESGMPNNRFLAERTGGTYSTLKVQPAELEDSGVYFCASSRGLYNEQFFGPGTRLTVL.

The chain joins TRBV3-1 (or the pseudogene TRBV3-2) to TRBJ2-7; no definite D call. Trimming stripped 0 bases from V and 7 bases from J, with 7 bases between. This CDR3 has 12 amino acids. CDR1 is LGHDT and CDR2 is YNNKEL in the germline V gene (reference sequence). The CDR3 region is CASSQDLREQYF. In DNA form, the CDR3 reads TGTGCCAGCAGCCAAGATCTGAGGGAGCAGTACTTC.